Following are 25 T cell receptor beta chains from one sample sequenced in a study of blood T cell repertoires in COVID-19. This table comes from immunoSEQ multiplex PCR, and its TCRdb copy is limited to in-frame clones, with some not included. The table shows more than 85,000 clones, with approximately 85% occurring only once. Sequenced input: peripheral blood. These TCRs come from a human donor in a cohort sampled during active COVID-19.

The sample holds a few counts of this clone. The chain has TRBV30 and TRBJ2-2, with 13 bases matching TRBD2. The V segment lost 2 bases and the J segment 6 bases; nucleotides outside the gene matches: 3. Germline V gene lookup returns CDR1 GTSNPN and CDR2 SVGIG (reference sequence). The CDR3 has 15 residues. CDR3 loop: CAWSRGLAGAGELFF. The CDR3 nucleotides are TGTGCCTGGAGTCGAGGACTAGCGGGGGCCGGGGAGCTGTTTTTT.

The V gene is TRBV5-6, the J gene TRBJ2-5; 12 positions agree with TRBD2. The germline CDR1 and CDR2 sequences are SGHDT and YYEEEE. V shed 7 bases, J shed 1 base, and the junction held 11 bases outside the gene matches. The CDR3 has 17 amino acids. DNA of the CDR3: TGTGCCAGCTTCTTTTCTAGCGGGGGGGCCGGCCAAGAGACCCAGTACTTC. This gives the protein CASFFSSGGAGQETQYF. The full variable domain, in which reference TRBV5-6 and TRBJ2-5 provide the parts outside the CDR3, is DAGVTQSPTHLIKTRGQQVTLRCSPKSGHDTVSWYQQALGQGPQFIFQYYEEEERQRGNFPDRFSGHQFPNYSSELNVNALLLGDSALYLCASFFSSGGAGQETQYFGPGTRLLVL.

V and J are TRBV27 and TRBJ2-6, with 7 bases fitting TRBD1. The CDR3 consists of 15 residues. Trimming took 5 bases from V and 0 from J; bases not matched to a gene: 1. Germline V gene lookup returns CDR1 MNHEY and CDR2 SMNVEV (reference sequence). The CDR3 DNA reads TGTGCCAGCAGTGACAGGGACTCTGGGGCCAACGTCCTGACTTTC. Translated: CASSDRDSGANVLTF.

The CDR3 nucleotides read TGCGCCAGCAGCCCCAGACAGGTCCGGGATACGCAGTATTTT. Translation gives CASSPRQVRDTQYF. The chain has TRBV4-1 and TRBJ2-3; a weak D match, TRBD1 (6 bases). This CDR3 is built from 14 residues. The V end lost 4 bases, the J end lost 6 bases, and 14 bases lay between the germline ends. CDR1 and CDR2 from the germline V gene are MGHRA and YSYEKL.

This clone has a handful of counts. The gene calls are TRBV4-3 and TRBJ2-3; 7 nucleotides agree with TRBD2. Looked up from germline, CDR1 is LGHNA and CDR2 is YSLEER. Trimming took 2 bases from V and 5 from J; bases not matched to a gene: 13. The CDR3 loop spans 17 amino acids. The CDR3 sequence: CASSQSSSGGGRDTQYF. The CDR3 DNA sequence: TGCGCCAGCAGCCAATCCTCCTCTGGGGGGGGAAGAGATACGCAGTATTTT.

The CDR3 loop is CASTDDREVSPLHF. The CDR3 DNA reads as TGTGCCAGTACCGACGACAGGGAGGTATCCCCCCTCCACTTT. The genes are TRBV19 and TRBJ1-6, with 7 bases fitting TRBD1. The V segment lost 7 bases and the J segment 13 bases; nucleotides outside the gene matches: 13. There are 14 residues in the CDR3. Germline V gene data show CDR1 as LNHDA and CDR2 as SQIVND (reference sequence).

The rearrangement uses TRBV12-2 and TRBJ2-1; the DNA was not compared with TRBD2, the D call given in the table. TRBV12-2 is a pseudogene locus. CDR3 length: 13 amino acids. The CDR3 coding sequence is TGTGCAAGTCCCGGGAAACGAGTGCATGAGCAGTTCTTC. Translated: CASPGKRVHEQFF.

The genes are TRBV7-6 and TRBJ2-2, with TRBD2 matching over 7 bases. With V trimmed by 0 bases and J by 0 bases, 10 bases remained unmatched. Germline CDR1 and CDR2: SGHVS and FNYEAQ. The CDR3 covers 19 residues. The DNA of the CDR3 is TGTGCCAGCAGCTTAGCCGCCCCGGGGGGTATGACGAACACCGGGGAGCTGTTTTTT. Translating gives CASSLAAPGGMTNTGELFF.

This clone was recorded a few times. The chain joins TRBV20-1 to TRBJ2-7, with a tentative D call TRBD2 (5 bases). Per germline, CDR1 DFQATT and CDR2 SNEGSKA (reference sequence). This CDR3 region has 11 residues. CDR3 protein: CSPSAGHEQYF. The CDR3 DNA reads TGCAGCCCCTCGGCGGGCCACGAGCAGTACTTC.

The DNA of the CDR3 is TGTGCCAGCAGCTTAGAGGGACATTCGAACTATGGCTACACCTTC. Its protein product is CASSLEGHSNYGYTF. J is TRBJ1-2 and V is TRBV7-9; D perhaps matches TRBD1 (6 bases). Germline V gives CDR1 SEHNR, CDR2 FQNEAQ (reference sequence). CDR3 size: 15 residues. Trimming stripped 1 base from V and 2 bases from J, with 11 bases between. Full variable domain (rest looked up from reference TRBV7-9 and TRBJ1-2): DTGVSQNPRHKITKRGQNVTFRCDPISEHNRLYWYRQTLGQGPEFLTYFQNEAQLEKSRLLSDRFSAERPKGSFSTLEIQRTEQGDSAMYLCASSLEGHSNYGYTFGSGTRLTVV.

The sample holds a few counts of this clone. The CDR3 region has the DNA TGTGCCAGCAGCTTGTACGGGACTACTGACACAGATACGCAGTATTTT. Amino acid sequence: CASSLYGTTDTDTQYF. This chain uses TRBV9 with TRBJ2-3; the match to TRBD2 covers 7 bases. CDR1 is SGDLS, CDR2 YYNGEE, per germline. This CDR3 contains 16 residues. Trimming at V came to 4 bases and at J to 2 bases, leaving 10 bases not matched to a gene.

This clone was picked up one time. The chain couples TRBV19 to TRBJ2-3; unclear D gene. The length of the CDR3 is 13 residues. CDR1 is LNHDA, CDR2 SQIVND, per germline (reference sequence). The V and J ends lost 6 bases and 2 bases respectively, with 9 bases between them. The CDR3 reads CASRRDSTDTQYF. The CDR3 coding sequence is TGTGCCAGTAGAAGAGACTCCACAGATACGCAGTATTTT.

The rearrangement joins TRBV7-9 to TRBJ1-3; TRBD1 aligns across 10 bases. Germline CDR1 is SEHNR and CDR2 is FQNEAQ (reference sequence). CDR3 length: 20 residues. V trimming: 5 bases; J trimming: 1 base; junction bases outside the gene matches: 17. Written as DNA, the CDR3 is TGTGCCAGCAGCATCTGGGCGGGGACAGGGGTCTTAAAGTCTGGAAACACCATATATTTT. Translated: CASSIWAGTGVLKSGNTIYF.

The CDR3 reads CAWNAGEGEQFF. CDR3 DNA sequence: TGTGCCTGGAACGCGGGGGAGGGTGAGCAGTTCTTC. The V call is TRBV30, the J call TRBJ2-1, with 7 positions matching TRBD2. CDR1 is GTSNPN, CDR2 SVGIG, per germline (reference sequence). The CDR3 is made up of 12 amino acids. Trimming removed 4 bases from V and 9 bases from J; junction bases left unmatched: 6.

The chain carries TRBV15 and TRBJ2-7; D remains unclear. CDR3 length: 16 amino acids. CDR1 and CDR2 from the germline V gene are LNHNV and YYDKDF (reference sequence). Trimming took off 1 base at V and 7 bases at J, with 20 bases between the two ends. The CDR3 sequence is CATSRVRGTPYEEQYF. The CDR3 DNA reads as TGTGCCACCAGCAGAGTCCGCGGAACCCCCTACGAGGAGCAGTACTTC.

This rearrangement joins TRBV5-8 to TRBJ1-2, with 9 bases lining up with TRBD1. The J segment lost 4 bases and the V segment lost 4 bases, leaving 8 bases of the junction unmatched. The length of the CDR3 is 15 residues. Germline values: CDR1 SGHTS, CDR2 YDEGEE. Here the CDR3 reads CASSPRTGESYGYTF. Here the CDR3 DNA reads TGTGCCAGCAGCCCCCGGACAGGGGAAAGCTATGGCTACACCTTC.

The chain combines TRBV29-1 with TRBJ1-4; maybe TRBD1 (5 bases). Trimming stripped 8 bases from V and 8 bases from J, with 12 bases between. Per the germline V gene, CDR1 is SQVTM and CDR2 is ANQGSEA. CDR3 length equals 11 residues. As DNA, the CDR3 is TGCAGCCTCCCGGGGGAGGAAAAACTGTTTTTT. Translation gives CSLPGEEKLFF.

The chain couples TRBV5-5 to TRBJ2-7; the match to TRBD1 covers 10 bases. The CDR3 loop spans 14 amino acids. Germline CDR1 and CDR2: SGHKS and YYEKEE (reference sequence). Trimming took 5 bases from V and 4 from J; bases not matched to a gene: 6. The CDR3, as DNA: TGTGCCAGCAGTTGGACAGGGGGGGCGTACGAGCAGTACTTC. Amino acids: CASSWTGGAYEQYF.

V and J are TRBV4-1 and TRBJ1-1; TRBD1 matches 7 bases. The V gene's germline CDR1 is MGHRA and CDR2 YSYEKL. There are 16 residues in the CDR3. The V and J ends lost 0 bases and 4 bases, in that order; junction bases with no gene match: 8. The CDR3 reads CASSQDRTGESTEAFF. The DNA for the CDR3 is TGCGCCAGCAGCCAAGATAGGACAGGCGAGTCCACTGAAGCTTTCTTT.

Points on this clone: Germline and junction disagree at one end, which may indicate a read error. This chain connects TRBV12-3 or TRBV12-4 to TRBJ2-7; TRBD2 matches at 10 bases. The CDR3 is 13 amino acids. The CDR3 nucleotides are TGTGCCAGCGGTTTAGCGGGAGGTCGAGAGCAGTACTTC. As protein: CASGLAGGREQYF.

This chain uses TRBV20-1 with TRBJ2-3, with a weak D call TRBD1 (5 bases). The CDR3 runs to 15 residues. Per germline, CDR1 DFQATT and CDR2 SNEGSKA (reference sequence). The V end was cut by 3 bases, the J end by 4 bases, with 17 bases between. The CDR3 sequence is CSASNQGLGADTQYF. The CDR3, as DNA: TGCAGTGCTAGTAACCAGGGTCTTGGGGCAGATACGCAGTATTTT.

The chain recombines TRBV19 with TRBJ1-3; possible D gene TRBD1, 5 bases. The V gene lost 6 bases and the J gene lost 0 bases, with 9 bases spanning the gap. The CDR3 has 14 residues. Germline CDR1 and CDR2: LNHDA and SQIVND (reference sequence). CDR3: CASRGGFSGNTIYF. CDR3 coding DNA: TGTGCCAGTAGGGGGGGTTTCTCTGGAAACACCATATATTTT.

The chain is built from TRBV6-5 and TRBJ2-1; TRBD2 matches at 7 bases. The CDR3 runs to 15 residues. Germline CDR1 and CDR2: MNHEY and SVGAGI. V gave up 6 bases and J gave up 1 base; unmatched junction bases: 6. The CDR3 sequence: CASSLAGVSYNEQFF. CDR3 coding DNA: TGTGCCAGCAGCCTTGCGGGAGTGTCCTACAATGAGCAGTTCTTC.

The chain is built from TRBV30 and TRBJ1-5; 7 nucleotides line up with TRBD1. After removal of 3 bases from V and 2 bases from J, the junction contained 1 base not matched to a gene. CDR3 size: 13 residues. Germline assignment: CDR1 GTSNPN and CDR2 SVGIG (reference sequence). The CDR3 region is CAWSDRGNQPQHF. The CDR3, as DNA: TGTGCCTGGAGCGACAGGGGCAATCAGCCCCAGCATTTT. The full variable domain, with the rest looked up from reference TRBV30 and TRBJ1-5, is SQTIHQWPATLVQPVGSPLSLECTVEGTSNPNLYWYRQAAGRGLQLLFYSVGIGQISSEVPQNLSASRPQDRQFILSSKKLLLSDSGFYLCAWSDRGNQPQHFGDGTRLSIL.

V gene TRBV13 combines with J gene TRBJ2-7, with 7 bases matching TRBD1. The junction had 10 bases not matched to a gene; V was cut back by 5 bases and J by 6 bases. There are 14 residues in the CDR3. Germline V CDR1 and CDR2: PRHDT, FYEKMQ (reference sequence). The DNA of the CDR3 is TGTGCCAGCAGCACCACCGAACAGGGGCCCGAGCAGTACTTC. Translated: CASSTTEQGPEQYF. The variable domain in full, completed from reference TRBV13 and TRBJ2-7, reads AAGVIQSPRHLIKEKRETATLKCYPIPRHDTVYWYQQGPGQDPQFLISFYEKMQSDKGSIPDRFSAQQFSDYHSELNMSSLELGDSALYFCASSTTEQGPEQYFGPGTRLTVT.